A single sample gave rise to the 16 T cell receptor beta chains below, sequenced in a study of shared clonotypes between healthy human individuals. The protocol was immunoSEQ multiplex PCR, while the TCRdb copy is restricted to in-frame clones and leaves out a portion. The sample gives around 1.1 million clones, about 72% of which show up once; more than 0.85% is in the top ten. Sequenced: memory CD4+ T cells from PBMCs. Subset described: CD45RA-negative fraction. These receptors were obtained from a man younger than 35 in good health. Some clones in this sample may be carry-over from other donors' samples.

The chain is built from TRBV9 and TRBJ2-1, with TRBD2 matching 13 bases. The CDR3 runs 17 residues. Germline V gene sequence: CDR1 SGDLS, CDR2 YYNGEE. V lost 1 base, J lost 9 bases, and 10 bases stayed unmatched. In DNA, the CDR3 is TGTGCCAGCAGCGTACGTTCCGGGACTAGCGGGACTCGTGAGCAGTTCTTC. It is translated as CASSVRSGTSGTREQFF.

The chain's CDR3 is CASSEGAGYEQYF. Here the CDR3 DNA reads TGCGCCAGCAGCGAGGGAGCCGGCTACGAGCAGTACTTC. The chain uses TRBV5-1 and TRBJ2-7, with a weak D call TRBD2 (5 bases). The CDR3 has 13 amino acids. Germline CDR1 reads SGHRS; CDR2 reads YFSETQ. Trimming took 4 bases from V and 3 from J, leaving 11 bases between them.

The chain joins TRBV29-1 to TRBJ1-5, with D possibly TRBD1 on 6 matching bases. V shed 4 bases and J shed 2 bases, with 12 bases lying between them. CDR3 length: 14 amino acids. The germline gives CDR1 SQVTM, CDR2 ANQGSEA. In nucleotides, the CDR3 is TGCAGCGTTGGCGGGGGGCTGGGCAATCAGCCCCAGCATTTT. Protein: CSVGGGLGNQPQHF.

This clone has more than one count but fewer than ten. The CDR3 bases are TGTGCCACCGCAAGGGGCGCTGACACTGAAGCTTTCTTT. As protein: CATARGADTEAFF. The rearrangement uses TRBV28 and TRBJ1-1; the D gene is possibly TRBD1 (5 bases). V lost 10 bases, J lost 3 bases, and 15 bases lay in between. This CDR3 comprises 13 residues. The V gene's germline CDR1 is MDHEN and CDR2 SYDVKM.

This CDR3 reads CASSLDFRAPGELFF. CDR3 in DNA: TGTGCCAGCAGCTTAGATTTCAGGGCTCCCGGGGAGCTGTTTTTT. V and J are TRBV11-2 and TRBJ2-2; TRBD1 might be the D (5 bases). The CDR3 is 15 amino acids. Trimming shortened V by 0 bases and J by 6 bases, and 11 bases separated the two germline ends. The germline V gene encodes CDR1 SGHAT and CDR2 FQNNGV.

The chain joins TRBV28 to TRBJ2-1, with 7 bases matching TRBD1. Germline lookup yields CDR1 MDHEN and CDR2 SYDVKM. This CDR3 spans 15 amino acids. Trimming took 6 bases from V and 10 from J; bases not matched to a gene: 15. CDR3 in DNA: TGTGCCAGCAGCTCCGACCGACAGGGTGGGGAGGAGCAGTTCTTC. This sequence encodes CASSSDRQGGEEQFF.

Only a few counts were recorded for this clone. The chain recombines TRBV7-9 with TRBJ1-3; the D is unclear. Trimming stripped 1 base from V and 2 bases from J, with 6 bases between. Germline V gene data show CDR1 as SEHNR and CDR2 as FQNEAQ (reference sequence). This CDR3 is built from 14 residues. The CDR3 protein is CASSLGVTGNTIYF. The DNA of the CDR3 is TGTGCCAGCAGCTTAGGGGTGACTGGAAACACCATATATTTT.

CDR3 region: CASSQGFAKRGQGRYNEQFF. The CDR3 region has the DNA TGCGCCAGCAGCCAAGGATTCGCCAAACGGGGACAGGGGAGATACAATGAGCAGTTCTTC. The chain joins TRBV4-1 to TRBJ2-1; 10 nucleotides line up with TRBD1. Germline assignment: CDR1 MGHRA and CDR2 YSYEKL. V lost 1 base and J lost 4; bases outside the gene matches: 16. CDR3 length equals 20 residues.

This chain links TRBV6-1 with TRBJ1-2; D perhaps matches TRBD1 (5 bases). CDR3 length equals 12 residues. V was clipped by 8 bases and J by 4 bases, with 11 bases between them. CDR1 and CDR2 from the germline V gene are MNHNS and SASEGT. DNA of the CDR3: TGTGCCAGCTTCGGAGACAGCTATGGCTACACCTTC. As protein: CASFGDSYGYTF.

This sequence joins TRBV19 and TRBJ2-1, with a tentative D call TRBD2 (5 bases). This CDR3 has 13 residues. Germline V gene sequence: CDR1 LNHDA, CDR2 SQIVND (reference sequence). V lost 0 bases to trimming and J lost 9 bases, with 9 bases between them. CDR3 loop: CASSIDTSGEQFF. CDR3 DNA: TGTGCCAGTAGTATAGATACTAGTGGTGAGCAGTTCTTC.

The chain couples TRBV15 to TRBJ2-2, with 8 nucleotides matching TRBD1. This CDR3 is 17 amino acids long. Germline CDR1 reads LNHNV; CDR2 reads YYDKDF (reference sequence). The V segment lost 4 bases and the J segment 9 bases; nucleotides outside the gene matches: 16. CDR3 sequence: CATSKTGQGPPTRELFF. Written as DNA, the CDR3 is TGTGCCACCAGCAAAACCGGACAGGGCCCCCCAACCAGGGAGCTGTTTTTT.

J is TRBJ2-1 and V is TRBV7-2; D remains ambiguous. Germline CDR1 and CDR2: SGHTA and FQGNSA. V lost 2 bases and J 9 bases, leaving 11 bases between the germline ends. The CDR3 totals 13 residues. CDR3 nucleotide sequence: TGTGCCAGCAGCTTAAGTCGGGCTGGTGAGCAGTTCTTC. Residues: CASSLSRAGEQFF.

This clone appeared a single time. The chain links TRBV27 to TRBJ2-4; D gene ambiguous. Germline assignment: CDR1 MNHEY and CDR2 SMNVEV (reference sequence). The V end lost 11 bases, the J end lost 5 bases, and 16 bases lay between the germline ends. The CDR3 has 13 amino acids. In DNA form, the CDR3 reads TGTGCCGAACCGAGGCTCCCCCAAAACATTCAGTACTTC. Its protein product is CAEPRLPQNIQYF.

V is TRBV5-4 and J is TRBJ1-1; tentative D call: TRBD1 (5 bases). V lost 4 bases, J lost 10 bases, and 14 bases lay in between. This CDR3 spans 12 amino acids. Per germline, CDR1 SGHNT and CDR2 YYREEE (reference sequence). The CDR3 DNA follows: TGTGCCAGCAGCCGTGACAGAACCGGAGCTTTCTTT. Protein sequence: CASSRDRTGAFF.

V and J are TRBV28 and TRBJ1-2; TRBD1 matches 9 bases. CDR1 MDHEN and CDR2 SYDVKM come from the germline V gene. V was clipped by 5 bases and J by 4 bases; unmatched bases: 17. The CDR3 is 18 residues long. Here the CDR3 DNA reads TGTGCCAGCAGTCCATCCGCCGGGGGCGGGACAGGGTTCTATGGCTACACCTTC. Encoded protein: CASSPSAGGGTGFYGYTF.

The genes are TRBV28 and TRBJ1-3; D gene ambiguous. The CDR3 runs 14 residues. V was shortened by 6 bases and J by 0 bases, with 9 bases between the two germline ends. Per the germline V gene, CDR1 is MDHEN and CDR2 is SYDVKM. CDR3 bases: TGTGCCAGCAGACCAACAGTCTCTGGAAACACCATATATTTT. Amino acids: CASRPTVSGNTIYF. The full variable domain, in which reference TRBV28 and TRBJ1-3 provide the parts outside the CDR3, is DVKVTQSSRYLVKRTGEKVFLECVQDMDHENMFWYRQDPGLGLRLIYFSYDVKMKEKGDIPEGYSVSREKKERFSLILESASTNQTSMYLCASRPTVSGNTIYFGEGSWLTVV.